Many counts were recorded for the clone carrying this TCR beta chain. Its antigen is not known. Samples came from axillary lymph nodes draining the breast cancer. TCRdb reprocessed the multiplex PCR reads via MiXCR and lists one record per CDR3 protein. The sample shows more than 80,000 distinct CDR3 sequences, less than 40% of them seen only once. The data were obtained in a study of breast tumors, draining lymph nodes, adjacent tissues. Study-wide findings and caveats: Compared with basal-like, luminal-like tumors shared significantly more repertoire with nontumor tissue.

Trimming stripped 0 bases from V and 5 bases from J, with 17 bases between. CDR1 LNHNV and CDR2 YYDKDF come from the germline V gene (reference sequence). The CDR3 consists of 17 residues. Sequencing input: axillary lymph node tissue. This chain uses TRBV15 with TRBJ1-5; D call uncertain. The TCR originated in a female donor with breast cancer. Some clones in this sample may be carry-over from other donors' samples. The CDR3 loop reads CATSRDLGRRLDQPQHF. Written as DNA, the CDR3 is TGTGCCACCAGCAGAGATTTAGGCAGGAGGTTGGATCAGCCCCAGCATTTT.